The 18 T cell receptor beta chains below come from one sample, sequenced in a study of blood T cell repertoires in COVID-19. Measured with immunoSEQ multiplex PCR; TCRdb has only the in-frame clones, and not every one. This sample carries approximately 350,000 clones, roughly 89% of them seen once, and the ten largest clones take around 3.5%. Sequencing was performed on peripheral blood. These receptors were taken from a woman between 18 and 29 years old who had recovered from COVID-19.

This rearrangement joins TRBV19 to TRBJ1-5; D is perhaps TRBD1 (5 bases). The germline V gene encodes CDR1 LNHDA and CDR2 SQIVND (reference sequence). CDR3 size: 15 residues. The V end lost 1 base, the J end lost 7 bases, and 14 bases lay between the germline ends. The CDR3 here is CASSIVWGGSQPQHF. The CDR3 DNA follows: TGTGCCAGTAGTATAGTATGGGGGGGATCCCAGCCCCAGCATTTT. Using reference TRBV19 and TRBJ1-5 for the parts outside the CDR3, the full variable domain is DGGITQSPKYLFRKEGQNVTLSCEQNLNHDAMYWYRQDPGQGLRLIYYSQIVNDFQKGDIAEGYSVSREKKESFPLTVTSAQKNPTAFYLCASSIVWGGSQPQHFGDGTRLSIL.

This chain connects TRBV18 to TRBJ2-7; 7 bases align to TRBD2. Germline assignment: CDR1 KGHSH and CDR2 LQKENI. V lost 2 bases to trimming and J lost 3 bases; unmatched junction nucleotides: 4. The CDR3 consists of 14 residues. The DNA of the CDR3 is TGTGCCAGCTCACCAGCCTCGGGGGGCTACGAGCAGTACGTC. Its protein is CASSPASGGYEQYV.

V usage is TRBV7-2 and J usage is TRBJ2-2, with a tentative D call TRBD1 (6 bases). This CDR3 region has 16 residues. Trimming removed 1 base from V and 2 bases from J, with 11 bases in between. From germline, CDR1 is SGHTA and CDR2 FQGNSA. The CDR3 DNA follows: TGTGCCAGCAGCTTAGTAGGGGGAGTCAACACCGGGGAGCTGTTTTTT. It encodes CASSLVGGVNTGELFF.

The chain carries TRBV24-1 and TRBJ2-2; 9 nucleotides agree with TRBD1. J was trimmed by 2 bases and V by 0 bases; bases with no gene match: 3. CDR1 KGHDR and CDR2 SFDVKD come from the germline V gene. The CDR3 spans 17 residues. CDR3 sequence reads: CATSDLPGQGNTGELFF. The CDR3 DNA reads TGTGCCACCAGTGATTTGCCGGGACAGGGAAACACCGGGGAGCTGTTTTTT.

The genes are TRBV29-1 and TRBJ1-2; 11 bases fit TRBD1. J lost 2 bases, V lost 7 bases, and 3 bases had no gene match. Germline V gene sequence: CDR1 SQVTM, CDR2 ANQGSEA. CDR3 length: 13 residues. Written as DNA, the CDR3 is TGCAGCGCCGGACAGGGGGCGAACTATGGCTACACCTTC. This gives the protein CSAGQGANYGYTF.

This chain uses TRBV6-2 or TRBV6-3 with TRBJ1-1; 8 nucleotides match TRBD1. The CDR3 covers 16 residues. Trimming cost V 0 bases and J 6 bases; bases outside gene matches: 9. Germline V gives CDR1 MNHEY, CDR2 SVGEGT. CDR3 loop: CASSYSPDRVISEAFF. In DNA form, the CDR3 reads TGTGCCAGCAGTTACTCCCCGGACAGGGTTATCTCTGAAGCTTTCTTT.

This rearrangement joins TRBV21-1 to TRBJ2-7; TRBD2, as called in the table, went unchecked against the DNA. TRBV21-1 is flagged as a pseudogene. CDR3 length: 21 residues. The DNA of the CDR3 is TGTGCCAGCAGCGCGTCCCGGCTGTCACTAGCGGAAAAGCCGAAATCCTACGAGCAGTACGTC. It codes for CASSASRLSLAEKPKSYEQYV.

The chain couples TRBV11-2 to TRBJ1-1; D unresolved. This CDR3 spans 13 amino acids. Germline V CDR1 and CDR2: SGHAT, FQNNGV. The V gene lost 2 bases and the J gene lost 3 bases, with 7 bases spanning the gap. The CDR3: CASSLRRDTEAFF. The CDR3, as DNA: TGTGCCAGCAGCTTACGACGGGACACTGAAGCTTTCTTT.

The chain links TRBV5-8 to TRBJ1-5, with TRBD1 matching over 9 bases. The CDR3 is 14 residues long. The germline V gene has CDR1 SGHTS and CDR2 YDEGEE. The J segment lost 5 bases and the V segment lost 5 bases, leaving 5 bases of the junction unmatched. The CDR3 sequence is CASSRDREDQPQHF. The CDR3, as DNA: TGTGCCAGCAGTCGGGACAGGGAAGATCAGCCCCAGCATTTT.

This sequence joins TRBV5-1 and TRBJ1-3; 11 bases align to TRBD1. CDR3 length: 17 residues. The V gene end was trimmed by 0 bases and the J gene end by 4 bases; junction bases not matched to a gene: 6. CDR1 and CDR2 from the germline V gene are SGHRS and YFSETQ. This CDR3 reads CASSLEGTGGYGNTIYF. DNA of the CDR3: TGCGCCAGCAGCTTGGAGGGGACAGGGGGATACGGAAACACCATATATTTT.

J is TRBJ1-3 and V is TRBV12-3 or TRBV12-4; D is ambiguous. This CDR3 contains 11 residues. The V and J ends lost 3 bases and 15 bases respectively, with 12 bases between them. The chain's CDR3 is CASSLGPGRYF. CDR3 nucleotide sequence: TGTGCCAGCAGTTTGGGTCCAGGAAGATATTTT.

This sequence joins TRBV27 and TRBJ1-2, with D possibly matching TRBD1 (5 bases). V was pared by 6 bases and J by 5 bases, with 22 bases between. The germline gives CDR1 MNHEY, CDR2 SMNVEV (reference sequence). The CDR3 sequence is 16 residues long. Written as DNA, the CDR3 is TGTGCCAGCAGCCCTTATGGGGCAGGGCAATCATATGGCTACACCTTC. Its protein product is CASSPYGAGQSYGYTF.

The V and J genes are TRBV6-5 and TRBJ1-3; TRBD1 matches at 7 bases. CDR1 and CDR2 from the germline V gene are MNHEY and SVGAGI. The CDR3 covers 15 residues. V was pared by 0 bases and J by 4 bases, with 3 bases of the junction left unmatched. CDR3 sequence reads: CASSYSTGRGNTIYF. In nucleotides, the CDR3 is TGTGCCAGCAGTTACTCGACAGGGCGCGGAAACACCATATATTTT.

The chain links TRBV5-1 to TRBJ1-4, with D perhaps TRBD1 (5 bases). V was clipped by 4 bases and J by 7 bases, with 14 bases between them. The CDR3 contains 14 residues. Germline V CDR1 and CDR2: SGHRS, YFSETQ. This CDR3 is CASSRGRQGEKLFF. CDR3 bases: TGCGCCAGCAGCCGAGGCAGGCAGGGTGAAAAACTGTTTTTT. The full variable domain, with the rest looked up from reference TRBV5-1 and TRBJ1-4, is KAGVTQTPRYLIKTRGQQVTLSCSPISGHRSVSWYQQTPGQGLQFLFEYFSETQRNKGNFPGRFSGRQFSNSRSEMNVSTLELGDSALYLCASSRGRQGEKLFFGSGTQLSVL.

This clone was seen only once. The chain employs TRBV19 and TRBJ2-5; 9 nucleotides align to TRBD1. CDR3 length equals 15 residues. Germline V gene sequence: CDR1 LNHDA, CDR2 SQIVND (reference sequence). V was clipped by 4 bases and J by 5 bases; unmatched bases: 8. CDR3 loop: CASSTRQGVQETQYF. The CDR3 DNA sequence: TGTGCCAGTAGTACCAGACAGGGGGTGCAGGAGACCCAGTACTTC.

For the CDR3, the DNA is TGTGCAAGTCGCTTAGGGGGGCCACACACAGGGGCGGGGAGCTCCTACGAGCAGTACGTC. Its translation is CASRLGGPHTGAGSSYEQYV. The chain carries TRBV12-2 and TRBJ2-7; the tabulated D call, TRBD1, remains unverified against the DNA. TRBV12-2 is a known pseudogene. This CDR3 spans 20 amino acids.

Notes on this clone: Other DNA sequences from this sample encode an identical CDR3 as well. V gene TRBV19 combines with J gene TRBJ1-2; D is perhaps TRBD1 (5 bases). Between the trimmed V and J ends, which lost 3 bases and 2 bases, there was a span of 7 bases. Germline CDR1 and CDR2: LNHDA and SQIVND (reference sequence). This CDR3 spans 13 amino acids. CDR3 sequence: CASSIQGNYGYTF. The CDR3 bases are TGTGCCAGTAGTATTCAGGGAAACTATGGCTACACCTTC.

The genes are TRBV5-1 and TRBJ2-3, with 9 nucleotides matching TRBD2. The V gene's germline CDR1 is SGHRS and CDR2 YFSETQ. After removal of 4 bases from V and 2 bases from J, the junction contained 8 bases not matched to a gene. This CDR3 is built from 16 residues. The CDR3, as DNA: TGCGCCAGCAGCCCGACGACTAGCGGTATCACAGATACGCAGTATTTT. It codes for CASSPTTSGITDTQYF.